The 14 T cell receptor beta chains given below trace back to one sample, sequenced in a study of human T cells and chemical hapten exposure. Indicated time point: healthy volunteer bleed at 2 weeks. Total RNA extraction was carried out from unfractionated whole blood. Via MiXCR, TCRdb re-called the RACE reads, giving one row per CDR3 protein. The sample shows approximately 90,000 distinct CDR3 sequences, about 8.6% of them seen only once. The sequencing input was whole blood. All receptors come from a female donor in good health. Some clones in this sample may be carry-over from other donors' samples.

This clonotype was seen more than once but under ten times. The chain is built from TRBV7-2 and TRBJ2-7; 7 bases map to TRBD2. J lost 4 bases, V lost 5 bases, and 2 bases had no gene match. The CDR3 extends over 12 amino acids. The V gene's germline CDR1 is SGHTA and CDR2 FQGNSA. The CDR3 loop is CASSAGEYEQYF. The CDR3 DNA reads as TGTGCCAGCAGCGCGGGAGAATACGAGCAGTACTTC.

The rearrangement joins TRBV29-1 to TRBJ2-1; D is unclear. Germline V gene sequence: CDR1 SQVTM, CDR2 ANQGSEA. V was pared by 3 bases and J by 0 bases, with 12 bases between. CDR3 length: 15 residues. The DNA of the CDR3 is TGCAGCGTTGACGGCCAGGATAGCTCCTACAATGAGCAGTTCTTC. Translated, it gives CSVDGQDSSYNEQFF.

The V call is TRBV3-1, the J call TRBJ2-5; D is unresolved. Germline loops: CDR1 LGHDT, CDR2 YNNKEL (reference sequence). The CDR3 is 14 amino acids. V was pared by 0 bases and J by 3 bases, with 8 bases between. CDR3 coding DNA: TGTGCCAGCAGCCAAGATCTTTCCAAAGAGACCCAGTACTTC. The encoded protein is CASSQDLSKETQYF.

In this sample, this clonotype turned up a few times. This chain joins TRBV12-3 or TRBV12-4 and TRBJ2-2, with 11 nucleotides matching TRBD2. The CDR3 spans 18 residues. V was pared by 4 bases and J by 3 bases, with 10 bases of the junction left unmatched. CDR3 protein: CASSYLLAGVRDTGELFF. CDR3 DNA sequence: TGTGCCAGCAGTTATTTACTAGCGGGAGTACGGGACACCGGGGAGCTGTTTTTT.

The chain is built from TRBV25-1 and TRBJ2-7; tentatively, D is TRBD2 (6 bases). Trimming cost V 4 bases and J 4 bases, with 11 bases left between them. The CDR3 sequence is 13 residues long. Germline V gene lookup returns CDR1 MGHDK and CDR2 SYGVNS. For the CDR3, the DNA is TGTGCCAGCAGTGGTCCGGGGAGGTACGAGCAGTACTTC. Translation: CASSGPGRYEQYF.

This chain joins TRBV6-1 and TRBJ2-7; perhaps TRBD1 as D (5 bases). The V gene's germline CDR1 is MNHNS and CDR2 SASEGT. CDR3 length: 15 residues. Trimming removed 0 bases at V and 2 bases at J, with 11 bases between. CDR3 amino acids: CASSEAEDTTYEQYF. The CDR3 nucleotides read TGTGCCAGCAGTGAAGCCGAGGACACAACCTACGAGCAGTACTTC.

The V gene is TRBV25-1, the J gene TRBJ2-1; 9 bases map to TRBD1. In germline, CDR1 is MGHDK, CDR2 SYGVNS. This CDR3 region has 16 residues. Unmatched junction bases numbered 13, after V lost 4 bases and J lost 9 bases. The CDR3 loop reads CASSASFRDRVTEQFF. CDR3 DNA: TGTGCCAGCAGTGCCTCCTTCCGGGACAGGGTTACTGAGCAGTTCTTC.

The chain couples TRBV20-1 to TRBJ2-3; no definite D call. Germline lookup yields CDR1 DFQATT and CDR2 SNEGSKA (reference sequence). The germline V and J ends were trimmed by 2 bases and 0 bases, with 9 bases remaining between them. This CDR3 comprises 14 residues. CDR3 loop: CSARIGRSTDTQYF. The DNA for the CDR3 is TGCAGTGCTAGAATCGGGCGAAGCACAGATACGCAGTATTTT.

The chain joins TRBV10-3 to TRBJ1-2, with 12 nucleotides matching TRBD1. With V trimmed by 6 bases and J by 4 bases, 6 bases remained unmatched. In germline, CDR1 is ENHRY, CDR2 SYGVKD. The CDR3 is 15 residues long. The CDR3 loop reads CAIREGTGGSYGYTF. DNA for the CDR3: TGTGCCATCAGGGAAGGGACAGGGGGCAGCTATGGCTACACCTTC.

This sequence joins TRBV28 and TRBJ1-1, with 9 positions matching TRBD1. Germline lookup yields CDR1 MDHEN and CDR2 SYDVKM. V dropped 3 bases and J dropped 4; count of bases not matched to a gene: 12. The CDR3 is made up of 17 amino acids. The CDR3 sequence is CASSFILTGGMGTEAFF. The CDR3, as DNA: TGTGCCAGCAGTTTTATCCTAACAGGGGGCATGGGCACTGAAGCTTTCTTT.

The chain combines TRBV21-1 with TRBJ2-3; no check of the table's D call, TRBD2, against the DNA was made. TRBV21-1 is classified as a pseudogene. The length of the CDR3 is 16 residues. DNA of the CDR3: TGTGCCAGCAGCAAAGGGCGACTAGCGGGGGGAGATACGCAGTATTTT. Encoded protein: CASSKGRLAGGDTQYF.

Ten or more counts support this clonotype. This chain connects TRBV29-1 to TRBJ2-5; TRBD2 matches 12 bases. CDR3 size: 14 residues. Germline V gene data show CDR1 as SQVTM and CDR2 as ANQGSEA. Germline trimming cut 3 bases from V and 4 bases from J; bases unmatched to any gene: 3. The CDR3 nucleotides are TGCAGCGTTGAGACTAGCGGGAGTCGAGAGACCCAGTACTTC. Encoded protein: CSVETSGSRETQYF.

In this sample, this clonotype turned up many times. V and J are TRBV6-5 and TRBJ1-4; no clear D gene. V was pared by 0 bases and J by 3 bases, with 11 bases between. Germline lookup yields CDR1 MNHEY and CDR2 SVGAGI. CDR3 length equals 16 residues. CDR3 region: CASSYSRAEANEKLFF. The CDR3 DNA sequence: TGTGCCAGCAGTTACTCGAGGGCCGAAGCTAATGAAAAACTGTTTTTT.

This clonotype was counted ten times or more. The chain employs TRBV5-1 and TRBJ1-6, with TRBD1 matching over 7 bases. CDR3 length: 14 amino acids. CDR1 is SGHRS and CDR2 is YFSETQ in the germline V gene. Germline trimming cut 4 bases from V and 8 bases from J; bases unmatched to any gene: 6. The CDR3 region has the DNA TGCGCCAGCAGCCCAGACAGGGTTGATTCACCCCTCCACTTT. Protein: CASSPDRVDSPLHF.